The source of this T cell receptor (beta chain) is a study of T cell changes during pregnancy in multiple sclerosis. TCRdb keeps only in-frame clones here, not all; method: immunoSEQ multiplex PCR. Of 65,000 to 85,000 clones listed, approximately 95% are singletons. The material sequenced was CD4+ T cells from peripheral blood mononuclear cells, taken after pregnancy. The clonotype originates from a female donor with multiple sclerosis, enrolled in a pregnancy study.

The CDR3 DNA follows: TGTGCCAGTAGTATAGGGGCCGGGGGGCAAGAGACCCAGTACTTC. Its translation is CASSIGAGGQETQYF. V usage is TRBV19 and J usage is TRBJ2-5; TRBD2 matches at 7 bases. Trimming took 1 base from V and 2 from J; bases not matched to a gene: 4. The CDR3 sequence is 15 residues long. Per the germline V gene, CDR1 is LNHDA and CDR2 is SQIVND (reference sequence). Full variable domain (rest looked up from reference TRBV19 and TRBJ2-5): DGGITQSPKYLFRKEGQNVTLSCEQNLNHDAMYWYRQDPGQGLRLIYYSQIVNDFQKGDIAEGYSVSREKKESFPLTVTSAQKNPTAFYLCASSIGAGGQETQYFGPGTRLLVL.